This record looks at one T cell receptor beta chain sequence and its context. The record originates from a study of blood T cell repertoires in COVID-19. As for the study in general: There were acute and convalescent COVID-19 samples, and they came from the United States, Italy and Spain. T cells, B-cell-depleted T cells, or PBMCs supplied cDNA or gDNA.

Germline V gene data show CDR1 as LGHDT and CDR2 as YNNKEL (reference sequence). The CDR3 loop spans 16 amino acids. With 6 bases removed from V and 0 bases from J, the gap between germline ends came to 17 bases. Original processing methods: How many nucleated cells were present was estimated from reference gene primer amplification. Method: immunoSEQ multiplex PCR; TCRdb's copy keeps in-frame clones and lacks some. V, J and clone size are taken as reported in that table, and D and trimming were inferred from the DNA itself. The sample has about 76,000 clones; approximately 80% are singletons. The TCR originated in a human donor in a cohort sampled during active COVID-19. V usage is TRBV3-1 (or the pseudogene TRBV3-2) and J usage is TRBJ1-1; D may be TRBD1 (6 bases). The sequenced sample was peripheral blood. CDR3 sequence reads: CASRQRLGQMNTEAFF. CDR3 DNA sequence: TGTGCCAGCAGGCAGCGTTTAGGACAGATGAACACTGAAGCTTTCTTT.